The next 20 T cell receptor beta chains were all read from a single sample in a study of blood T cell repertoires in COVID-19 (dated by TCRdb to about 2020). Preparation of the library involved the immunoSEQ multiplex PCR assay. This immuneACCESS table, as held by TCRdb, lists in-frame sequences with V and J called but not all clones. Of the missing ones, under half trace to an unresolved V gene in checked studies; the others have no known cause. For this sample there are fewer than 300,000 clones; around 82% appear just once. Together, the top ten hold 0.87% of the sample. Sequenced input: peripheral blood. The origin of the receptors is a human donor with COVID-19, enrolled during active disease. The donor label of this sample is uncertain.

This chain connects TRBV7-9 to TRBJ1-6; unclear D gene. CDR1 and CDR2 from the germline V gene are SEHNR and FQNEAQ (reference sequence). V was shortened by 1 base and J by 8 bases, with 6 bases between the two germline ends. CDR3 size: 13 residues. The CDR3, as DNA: TGTGCCAGCAGCTTAGATGTCGATTCACCCCTCCACTTT. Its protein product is CASSLDVDSPLHF.

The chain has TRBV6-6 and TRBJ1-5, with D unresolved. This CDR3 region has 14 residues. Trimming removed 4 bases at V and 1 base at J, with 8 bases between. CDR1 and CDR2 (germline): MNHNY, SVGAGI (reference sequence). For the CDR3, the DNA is TGTGCCAGCAGTTTGAGCGGAAGCAATCAGCCCCAGCATTTT. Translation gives CASSLSGSNQPQHF.

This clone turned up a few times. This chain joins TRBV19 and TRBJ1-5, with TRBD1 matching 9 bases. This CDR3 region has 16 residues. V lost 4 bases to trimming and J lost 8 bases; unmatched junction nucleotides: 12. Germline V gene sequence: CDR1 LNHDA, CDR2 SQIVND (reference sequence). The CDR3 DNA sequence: TGTGCCAGTAGTACCGCAGCGGGACAGGGAAATAAGCCCCAGCATTTT. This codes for CASSTAAGQGNKPQHF. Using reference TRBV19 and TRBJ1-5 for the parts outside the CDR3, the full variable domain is DGGITQSPKYLFRKEGQNVTLSCEQNLNHDAMYWYRQDPGQGLRLIYYSQIVNDFQKGDIAEGYSVSREKKESFPLTVTSAQKNPTAFYLCASSTAAGQGNKPQHFGDGTRLSIL.

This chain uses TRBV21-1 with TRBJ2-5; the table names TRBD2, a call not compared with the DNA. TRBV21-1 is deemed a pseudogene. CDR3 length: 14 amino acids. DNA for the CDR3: TGTGCCAGCAGCAAAGTTACGGGGTGGCAGACCCAGTACTTC. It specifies CASSKVTGWQTQYF.

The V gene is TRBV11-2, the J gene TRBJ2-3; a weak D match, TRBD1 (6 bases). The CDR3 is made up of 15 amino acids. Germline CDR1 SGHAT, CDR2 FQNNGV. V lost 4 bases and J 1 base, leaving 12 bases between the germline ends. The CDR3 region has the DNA TGTGCCAGCAGCTCCCGGGACACGCGCACAGATACGCAGTATTTT. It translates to CASSSRDTRTDTQYF.

The DNA for the CDR3 is TGTGCCAGCACCGTCAGTAGCGGGAGGGAGGATACGCAGTATTTT. Amino acid sequence: CASTVSSGREDTQYF. The chain couples TRBV2 to TRBJ2-3, with 11 bases aligning to TRBD2. CDR3 size: 15 residues. J was trimmed by 6 bases and V by 7 bases; bases with no gene match: 9. Germline V gene lookup returns CDR1 SNHLY and CDR2 FYNNEI.

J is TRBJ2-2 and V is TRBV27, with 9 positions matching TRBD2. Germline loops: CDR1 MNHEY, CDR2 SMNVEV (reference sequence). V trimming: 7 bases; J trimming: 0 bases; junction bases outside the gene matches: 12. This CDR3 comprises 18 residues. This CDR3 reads CASTLAGKGFSNTGELFF. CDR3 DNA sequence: TGTGCCAGCACTCTAGCGGGAAAGGGTTTTTCGAACACCGGGGAGCTGTTTTTT.

The CDR3 bases are TGTGCCAGTAGGAAACAGGGGGCTTTCGCTGAAGCTTTCTTT. Translation: CASRKQGAFAEAFF. V gene TRBV19 combines with J gene TRBJ1-1; TRBD1 agrees at 9 bases. Germline V CDR1 and CDR2: LNHDA, SQIVND (reference sequence). V gave up 6 bases and J gave up 6 bases; unmatched junction bases: 8. This CDR3 has 14 amino acids.

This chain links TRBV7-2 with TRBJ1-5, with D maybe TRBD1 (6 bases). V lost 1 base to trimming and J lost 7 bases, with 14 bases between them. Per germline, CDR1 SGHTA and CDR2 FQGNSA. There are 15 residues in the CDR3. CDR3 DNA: TGTGCCAGCAGCTTAGGACCGTCGAGGGGGCAGCCCCAGCATTTT. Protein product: CASSLGPSRGQPQHF.

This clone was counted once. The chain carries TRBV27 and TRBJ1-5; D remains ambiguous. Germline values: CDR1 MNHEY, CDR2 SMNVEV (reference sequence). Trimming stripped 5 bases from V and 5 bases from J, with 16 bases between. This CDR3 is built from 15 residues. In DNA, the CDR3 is TGTGCCAGCAGTCCCACGTCTTTGAGCTATCAGCCCCAGCATTTT. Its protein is CASSPTSLSYQPQHF.

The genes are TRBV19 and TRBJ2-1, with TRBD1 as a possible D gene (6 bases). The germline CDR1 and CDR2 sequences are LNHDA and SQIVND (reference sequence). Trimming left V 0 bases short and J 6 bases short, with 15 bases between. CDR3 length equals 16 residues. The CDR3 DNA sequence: TGTGCCAGTAGTATAGATAAAACAGGGTCGGCCAATGAGCAGTTCTTC. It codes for CASSIDKTGSANEQFF.

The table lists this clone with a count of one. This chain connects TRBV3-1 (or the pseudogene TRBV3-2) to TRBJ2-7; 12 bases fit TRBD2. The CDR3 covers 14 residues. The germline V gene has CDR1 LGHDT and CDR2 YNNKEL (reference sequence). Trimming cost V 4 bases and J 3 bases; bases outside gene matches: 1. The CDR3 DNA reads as TGTGCCAGCAGCCCGACTAGCGGGAGCTACGAGCAGTACTTC. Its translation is CASSPTSGSYEQYF.

DNA for the CDR3: TGCGCCAGCAGCTCCACAGGGGGAAATAATGAAAAACTGTTTTTT. Translated: CASSSTGGNNEKLFF. The chain combines TRBV5-1 with TRBJ1-4, with 8 bases identical to TRBD1. The CDR3 contains 15 residues. Per germline, CDR1 SGHRS and CDR2 YFSETQ. With 3 bases clipped from V and 4 bases from J, the junction kept 5 bases outside the gene matches. Full variable domain (missing parts from reference TRBV5-1 and TRBJ1-4): KAGVTQTPRYLIKTRGQQVTLSCSPISGHRSVSWYQQTPGQGLQFLFEYFSETQRNKGNFPGRFSGRQFSNSRSEMNVSTLELGDSALYLCASSSTGGNNEKLFFGSGTQLSVL.

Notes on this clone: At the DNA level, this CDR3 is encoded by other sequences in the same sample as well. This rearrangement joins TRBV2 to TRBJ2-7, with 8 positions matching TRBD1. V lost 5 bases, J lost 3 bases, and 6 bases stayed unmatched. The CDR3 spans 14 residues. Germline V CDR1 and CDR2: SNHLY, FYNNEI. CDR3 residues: CASSSGTGGYEQYF. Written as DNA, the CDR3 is TGTGCCAGCAGTTCCGGGACAGGAGGCTACGAGCAGTACTTC. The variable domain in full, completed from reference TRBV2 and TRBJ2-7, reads EPEVTQTPSHQVTQMGQEVILRCVPISNHLYFYWYRQILGQKVEFLVSFYNNEISEKSEIFDDQFSVERPDGSNFTLKIRSTKLEDSAMYFCASSSGTGGYEQYFGPGTRLTVT.

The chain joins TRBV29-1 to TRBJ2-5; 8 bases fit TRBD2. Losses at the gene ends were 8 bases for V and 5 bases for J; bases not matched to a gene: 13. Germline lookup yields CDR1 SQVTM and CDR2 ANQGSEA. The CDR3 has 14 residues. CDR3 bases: TGCAGCTCTGAACTAGCGGTGAATGTGGAGACCCAGTACTTC. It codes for CSSELAVNVETQYF.

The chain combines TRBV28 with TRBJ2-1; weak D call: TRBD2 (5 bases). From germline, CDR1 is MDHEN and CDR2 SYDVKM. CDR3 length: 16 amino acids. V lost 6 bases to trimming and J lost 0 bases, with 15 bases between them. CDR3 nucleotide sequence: TGTGCCAGCAGCTCTCCGAACGCGGGCTCCTACAATGAGCAGTTCTTC. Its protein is CASSSPNAGSYNEQFF.

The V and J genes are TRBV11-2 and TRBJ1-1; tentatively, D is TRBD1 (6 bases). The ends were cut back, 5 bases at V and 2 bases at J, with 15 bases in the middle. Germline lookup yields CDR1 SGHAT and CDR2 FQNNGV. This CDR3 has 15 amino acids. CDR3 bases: TGTGCCAGCAGCAACCTGGGGGGGGCCAACACTGAAGCTTTCTTT. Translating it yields CASSNLGGANTEAFF. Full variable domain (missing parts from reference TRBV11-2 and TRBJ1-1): EAGVAQSPRYKIIEKRQSVAFWCNPISGHATLYWYQQILGQGPKLLIQFQNNGVVDDSQLPKDRFSAERLKGVDSTLKIQPAKLEDSAVYLCASSNLGGANTEAFFGQGTRLTVV.

In DNA, the CDR3 is TGTGCCAGTAGTACCCAGATTTATAATTCACCCCTCCACTTT. Protein sequence: CASSTQIYNSPLHF. The rearrangement joins TRBV19 to TRBJ1-6; D is unresolved. This CDR3 region has 14 residues. Germline CDR1 reads LNHDA; CDR2 reads SQIVND (reference sequence). Trimming left V 4 bases short and J 4 bases short, with 8 bases between.

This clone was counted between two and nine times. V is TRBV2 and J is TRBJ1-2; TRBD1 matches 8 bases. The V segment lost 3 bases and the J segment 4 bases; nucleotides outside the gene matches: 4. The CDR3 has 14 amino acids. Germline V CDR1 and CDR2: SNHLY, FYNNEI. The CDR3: CASSDGQGFYGYTF. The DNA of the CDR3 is TGTGCCAGCAGTGACGGACAGGGATTCTATGGCTACACCTTC.

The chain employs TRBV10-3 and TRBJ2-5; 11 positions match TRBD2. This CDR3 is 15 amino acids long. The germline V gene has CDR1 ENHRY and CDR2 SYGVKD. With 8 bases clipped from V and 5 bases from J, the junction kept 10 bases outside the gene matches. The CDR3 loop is CAISGGLAGGETQYF. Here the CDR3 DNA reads TGTGCCATCTCCGGTGGCCTAGCGGGAGGCGAGACCCAGTACTTC.